These T cell receptor beta chains were read from a single sample in a study of CD8 T cells in Susac syndrome. MiXCR, run by TCRdb on the immunoSEQ multiplex PCR reads, gives a single entry per CDR3 protein. The profile covers around 130,000 distinct CDR3 sequences, with around 94% appearing a single time and about 0.28% taken by the ten largest. Material: CD8+ T cells from PBMCs. All receptors come from a human donor with Susac syndrome. CDR3s include the opening cysteine and the closing phenylalanine or tryptophan. The D gene is left open where the match is weak. Clone size is shown for a subset of rows, as once, few, many or a class of expanded clone.

size,D,J,V,CDR3,DNA
NA,NA,TRBJ1-1,TRBV27,CASTSPPGNTEAFF,TGTGCCAGCACCTCCCCCCCAGGCAACACTGAAGCTTTCTTT
once,TRBD1,TRBJ1-1,TRBV5-6,CASSTPDRGTEAFF,TGTGCCAGCAGCACTCCGGACAGGGGGACTGAAGCTTTCTTT
NA,TRBD1,TRBJ2-7,TRBV2,CASTWTGNYEQYF,TGTGCCAGCACGTGGACAGGGAACTACGAGCAGTACTTC
NA,NA,TRBJ2-5,TRBV3-1,CASSQARDFQGETQYF,TGTGCCAGCAGCCAAGCCCGGGACTTCCAGGGAGAGACCCAGTACTTC
NA,NA,TRBJ2-4,TRBV13,CASSAGEGVAKNIQYF,TGTGCCAGCAGCGCCGGGGAGGGGGTTGCCAAAAACATTCAGTACTTC
NA,NA,TRBJ1-1,TRBV7-9,CASSLEGGNTEAFF,TGTGCCAGCAGCTTAGAGGGTGGAAACACTGAAGCTTTCTTT
NA,NA,TRBJ2-2,TRBV7-8,CASSHGPTGELFF,TGTGCCAGCAGCCACGGCCCCACCGGGGAGCTGTTTTTT
NA,TRBD2,TRBJ2-7,TRBV29-1,CSVADPSGDAYEQYF,TGCAGCGTTGCCGACCCTAGCGGCGACGCCTACGAGCAGTACTTC
NA,TRBD1,TRBJ2-1,TRBV12-3/TRBV12-4,CASSYYQGALDNEQFF,TGTGCCAGCAGCTATTATCAGGGGGCGCTTGACAATGAGCAGTTCTTC
NA,TRBD1,TRBJ1-4,TRBV29-1,CSVLGQGRKLFF,TGCAGCGTTCTTGGACAGGGTCGAAAACTGTTTTTT
once,NA,TRBJ2-3,TRBV9,CASSNAAGLTDTQYF,TGTGCCAGCAGCAACGCGGCTGGACTCACAGATACGCAGTATTTT
once,NA,TRBJ2-1,TRBV20-1,CSAREEDIGDNEQFF,TGCAGTGCTAGGGAGGAAGATATCGGCGACAATGAGCAGTTCTTC
NA,NA,TRBJ1-6,TRBV6-5,CASSSVTGGNSPLHF,TGTGCCAGCAGTTCTGTGACGGGCGGAAATTCACCCCTCCACTTT
NA,TRBD1,TRBJ2-4,TRBV14,CASSQRTGGRDIQYF,TGTGCCAGCAGCCAACGGACAGGGGGCAGAGACATTCAGTACTTC
NA,NA,TRBJ2-1,TRBV7-9,CASSLLGETSYNEQFF,TGTGCCAGCAGCTTATTGGGGGAAACCTCCTACAATGAGCAGTTCTTC
NA,NA,TRBJ1-2,TRBV3-1,CASSPPTEDGYTF,TGTGCCAGCAGCCCCCCGACTGAGGATGGCTACACCTTC
NA,NA,TRBJ2-2,TRBV29-1,CSVEPHTGELFF,TGCAGCGTCGAACCACACACCGGGGAGCTGTTTTTT
NA,NA,TRBJ1-2,TRBV3-1,CASSQEGHYGYTF,TGTGCCAGCAGCCAGGAGGGCCACTATGGCTACACCTTC
NA,NA,TRBJ2-2,TRBV7-8,CASSLGSEELFF,TGTGCCAGCAGCTTAGGCAGCGAGGAGCTGTTTTTT
NA,NA,TRBJ2-1,TRBV15,CATATSRYNEQFF,TGTGCCACCGCCACCTCTCGCTACAATGAGCAGTTCTTC
NA,NA,TRBJ2-1,TRBV6-5,CASSTIRPPDNEQFF,TGTGCCAGCAGTACAATAAGACCCCCTGACAATGAGCAGTTCTTC
NA,TRBD1,TRBJ1-2,TRBV20-1,CSASTGTGGGGYTF,TGCAGTGCTAGCACCGGGACAGGGGGCGGTGGCTACACCTTC
NA,NA,TRBJ1-5,TRBV20-1,CSASEETSNQPQHF,TGCAGTGCTAGCGAGGAGACCAGCAATCAGCCCCAGCATTTT
NA,NA,TRBJ2-7,TRBV10-2,CASSSHSYAYEQYF,TGCGCCAGCAGTTCCCACAGCTACGCCTACGAGCAGTACTTC
NA,TRBD1,TRBJ2-3,TRBV2,CASRFDRDLGTDTQYF,TGTGCCAGCAGATTCGACAGGGACCTGGGCACAGATACGCAGTATTTT
NA,NA,TRBJ2-7,TRBV11-2,CASSPGDASYEQYF,TGTGCCAGCAGCCCGGGGGACGCCTCCTACGAGCAGTACTTC
NA,NA,TRBJ1-6,TRBV13,CASSTKLEDPRWEPLHF,TGTGCCAGCAGCACTAAGTTGGAGGACCCTCGGTGGGAACCCCTCCACTTT
NA,NA,TRBJ1-1,TRBV29-1,CSVVGERRQAEAFF,TGCAGCGTTGTGGGAGAGAGAAGGCAGGCTGAAGCTTTCTTT
NA,NA,TRBJ2-5,TRBV9,CASSPHGLGGETQYF,TGTGCCAGCAGCCCCCACGGTCTGGGGGGAGAGACCCAGTACTTC
NA,NA,TRBJ2-3,TRBV11-2,CASSLAMRDAQYF,TGTGCCAGCAGCTTGGCCATGCGAGATGCGCAGTATTTT
NA,TRBD1,TRBJ1-6,TRBV9,CASSVGDSYNSPLHF,TGTGCCAGCAGCGTAGGGGACAGCTATAATTCACCCCTCCACTTT
NA,NA,TRBJ1-2,TRBV7-9,CASSLREEGYGYTF,TGTGCCAGCAGCTTGAGGGAGGAGGGCTATGGCTACACCTTC
NA,NA,TRBJ1-6,TRBV20-1,CSARNPEESSYNSPLHF,TGCAGTGCCCGAAATCCAGAAGAGAGCTCCTATAATTCACCCCTCCACTTT
NA,NA,TRBJ1-6,TRBV3-1,CASSQVPSSSYNSPLHF,TGTGCCAGCAGCCAAGTCCCCAGTAGCTCCTATAATTCACCCCTCCACTTT
NA,NA,TRBJ2-2,TRBV30,CAWSGPNRVAGELFF,TGTGCCTGGAGTGGCCCGAACAGGGTCGCCGGGGAGCTGTTTTTT
NA,TRBD1,TRBJ2-7,TRBV6-5,CASTDVGTGAAEQYF,TGTGCCAGCACCGACGTTGGGACAGGGGCCGCCGAGCAGTACTTC
NA,TRBD1,TRBJ1-4,TRBV6-5,CASSYGGQTKKLFF,TGTGCCAGCAGTTACGGGGGACAGACTAAAAAACTGTTTTTT
NA,NA,TRBJ1-5,TRBV20-1,CSARERGHPYSNQPQHF,TGCAGTGCTAGGGAAAGGGGTCACCCTTATAGCAATCAGCCCCAGCATTTT
NA,TRBD2,TRBJ2-1,TRBV5-1,CASSRTSVYEQFF,TGCGCCAGCAGCCGTACTAGCGTCTATGAGCAGTTCTTC
NA,NA,TRBJ2-3,TRBV3-1,CASSHRRADTQYF,TGTGCCAGCAGCCATAGGCGAGCAGATACGCAGTATTTT
NA,TRBD1,TRBJ2-7,TRBV11-2,CASSLAGTGGPEQYF,TGTGCCAGCAGCTTAGCCGGGACAGGGGGCCCCGAGCAGTACTTC
NA,TRBD2,TRBJ2-2,TRBV14,CASSQKPGLGGTGELFF,TGTGCCAGCAGCCAAAAACCGGGACTAGGAGGAACCGGGGAGCTGTTTTTT
NA,NA,TRBJ2-3,TRBV4-3,CASSSTYGTDTQYF,TGCGCCAGCAGCTCAACCTACGGCACAGATACGCAGTATTTT
NA,TRBD2,TRBJ2-1,TRBV2,CASALAGGHNEQFF,TGTGCCAGTGCGCTAGCGGGGGGACACAATGAGCAGTTCTTC
few,NA,TRBJ1-2,TRBV12-3/TRBV12-4,CASSLAPPYGYTF,TGTGCCAGCAGTTTGGCACCGCCCTATGGCTACACCTTC
once,TRBD1,TRBJ2-7,TRBV4-1,CASSPFTGEGYEQYF,TGCGCCAGCAGCCCTTTTACAGGGGAAGGCTACGAGCAGTACTTC
NA,TRBD2,TRBJ2-3,TRBV12-3/TRBV12-4,CASSFLSGGPDTQYF,TGTGCCAGCAGTTTCCTTAGCGGGGGACCTGATACGCAGTATTTT
NA,TRBD1,TRBJ2-3,TRBV4-2,CASSQDHRTGGTDTQYF,TGTGCCAGCAGCCAAGATCACAGGACAGGGGGTACAGATACGCAGTATTTT
NA,NA,TRBJ1-4,TRBV29-1,CSGQVVGEKLFF,TGCAGCGGCCAGGTAGTAGGAGAAAAACTGTTTTTT
NA,TRBD1,TRBJ1-1,TRBV29-1,CSVLTGDSNTEAFF,TGCAGCGTTTTAACAGGGGACAGCAACACTGAAGCTTTCTTT
NA,NA,TRBJ1-2,TRBV29-1,CSVEPGLAYGYTF,TGCAGCGTTGAGCCAGGCCTGGCCTATGGCTACACCTTC
once,TRBD2,TRBJ2-1,TRBV19,CASSQTSGNEQFF,TGTGCCAGTAGTCAGACTAGCGGCAATGAGCAGTTCTTC
NA,NA,TRBJ2-3,TRBV27,CASSQAWTADTQYF,TGTGCCAGCAGTCAAGCCTGGACGGCAGATACGCAGTATTTT
NA,NA,TRBJ1-1,TRBV9,CASSVGGGKDEAFF,TGTGCCAGCAGCGTAGGGGGAGGGAAGGATGAAGCTTTCTTT
NA,NA,TRBJ2-3,TRBV6-5,CASSSTMGGYSTDTQYF,TGTGCCAGCAGTTCCACCATGGGGGGCTATAGCACAGATACGCAGTATTTT
NA,TRBD1,TRBJ1-5,TRBV5-5,CASSLRGRSEQPQHF,TGTGCCAGCAGCTTAAGGGGGCGCTCGGAACAGCCCCAGCATTTT